Shown below are 17 T cell receptor beta chains from a single sample sequenced in a study of OX40 agonist ivuxolimab in advanced cancers. Repertoires were generated with immunoSEQ multiplex PCR, while TCRdb's copy carries only in-frame clones and drops some. Among some 70,000 clones listed, about 91% were seen once. Sequencing used CD4+ or CD8+ T cells sorted from blood, obtained in a trial of the OX40 agonist ivuxolimab. Receptor source: an adult with an advanced solid tumor such as melanoma, head and neck, liver or kidney cancer.

The chain combines TRBV19 with TRBJ1-4; 9 nucleotides align to TRBD1. V shed 4 bases, J shed 0 bases, and the junction held 6 bases outside the gene matches. Germline V gene sequence: CDR1 LNHDA, CDR2 SQIVND (reference sequence). This CDR3 spans 17 amino acids. CDR3 region: CASSTRTGDTTNEKLFF. The CDR3 DNA reads as TGTGCCAGTAGTACCAGGACAGGGGATACAACTAATGAAAAACTGTTTTTT.

The genes are TRBV7-3 and TRBJ2-1, with no clear D. There are 12 residues in the CDR3. Trimming cost V 4 bases and J 9 bases, with 10 bases left between them. Germline loops: CDR1 SGHTA, CDR2 FQGTGA. As DNA, the CDR3 is TGTGCCAGCAGCTCAGTAGAAGGTGAGCAGTTCTTC. It codes for CASSSVEGEQFF.

The chain is built from TRBV4-1 and TRBJ2-2, with 7 bases matching TRBD2. V lost 1 base and J lost 1; bases outside the gene matches: 3. Germline V gene lookup returns CDR1 MGHRA and CDR2 YSYEKL. The CDR3 spans 16 residues. The CDR3 loop is CASSQGRGENTGELFF. CDR3 sequence (DNA): TGCGCCAGCAGCCAAGGTCGGGGGGAGAACACCGGGGAGCTGTTTTTT.

In nucleotides, the CDR3 is TGCGCCAGCAGTCAAAATCTGCCCCCGGGACAGGGTGCCCACCGGGCCCAGTACTTC. This translates into CASSQNLPPGQGAHRAQYF. The rearrangement links TRBV23-1 to TRBJ2-5; 9 bases match TRBD1. TRBV23-1 is flagged as an ORF with uncertain function. The V and J ends lost 2 bases and 9 bases, in that order; junction bases with no gene match: 22. The CDR3 is 19 amino acids.

This chain connects TRBV5-1 to TRBJ1-3; tentative D call: TRBD1 (5 bases). Per germline, CDR1 SGHRS and CDR2 YFSETQ. V lost 0 bases and J lost 0, with 7 bases in between. The CDR3 extends over 15 amino acids. The chain's CDR3 is CASSLEGASGNTIYF. The CDR3 DNA reads TGCGCCAGCAGCTTGGAAGGGGCCTCTGGAAACACCATATATTTT.

V is TRBV6-5 and J is TRBJ1-2; D is perhaps TRBD1 (5 bases). The CDR3 sequence is 14 residues long. CDR1 MNHEY and CDR2 SVGAGI come from the germline V gene. V gave up 8 bases and J gave up 1 base, with 14 bases separating them. The chain's CDR3 is CASRGGMGNYGYTF. CDR3 bases: TGTGCCAGCCGGGGGGGGATGGGTAACTATGGCTACACCTTC.

The genes are TRBV9 and TRBJ2-1, with TRBD2 matching over 10 bases. The CDR3 has 19 amino acids. With V trimmed by 1 base and J by 5 bases, 15 bases remained unmatched. Germline CDR1 reads SGDLS; CDR2 reads YYNGEE. In DNA form, the CDR3 reads TGTGCCAGCAGCGTACGAGATGGACAGCGGGGGGGCCGCCACAATGAGCAGTTCTTC. This encodes CASSVRDGQRGGRHNEQFF.

This sequence joins TRBV5-1 and TRBJ1-1; TRBD1 matches 7 bases. CDR1 and CDR2 (germline): SGHRS, YFSETQ. V shed 3 bases and J 1 base; nucleotides not matched to a gene: 9. The CDR3 runs 16 residues. Here the CDR3 DNA reads TGCGCCAGCAGCTCGGCAGGGGGAGATTGGAACACTGAAGCTTTCTTT. Translation: CASSSAGGDWNTEAFF.

The chain recombines TRBV10-3 with TRBJ1-2, with a weak D call TRBD1 (6 bases). V was shortened by 0 bases and J by 6 bases, with 11 bases between the two germline ends. CDR1 is ENHRY, CDR2 SYGVKD, per germline. The CDR3 totals 14 residues. DNA for the CDR3: TGTGCCATCAGTGAGTCCCAACAGGGCCATGGCTACACCTTC. It yields the protein CAISESQQGHGYTF.

The J gene is TRBJ1-1, the V gene TRBV19, with 8 bases fitting TRBD1. This CDR3 contains 15 residues. Trimming took 6 bases from V and 2 from J; bases not matched to a gene: 8. CDR1 is LNHDA and CDR2 is SQIVND in the germline V gene (reference sequence). The CDR3 region has the DNA TGTGCCAGTAGCCCCCTAACAGGGGGAAACACTGAAGCTTTCTTT. It is translated as CASSPLTGGNTEAFF.

DNA of the CDR3: TGTGCCAGCAGTCCTGGGGTCTGGGGGGCAGATACGCAGTATTTT. It is translated as CASSPGVWGADTQYF. The rearrangement joins TRBV6-6 to TRBJ2-3, with D perhaps matching TRBD2 (6 bases). V lost 5 bases and J 4 bases, leaving 16 bases between the germline ends. The CDR3 is 15 residues long. Germline lookup yields CDR1 MNHNY and CDR2 SVGAGI (reference sequence).

The V and J genes are TRBV2 and TRBJ2-1, with 10 bases identical to TRBD2. The CDR3 consists of 16 residues. From germline, CDR1 is SNHLY and CDR2 FYNNEI. V trimming: 1 base; J trimming: 9 bases; junction bases outside the gene matches: 9. CDR3 sequence (DNA): TGTGCCAGCAGTGAAGGTCTAGCGGGAGTCCCCTTTGAGCAGTTCTTC. Translated: CASSEGLAGVPFEQFF.

CDR3 in DNA: TGTGCCAGCTCAAGGACTAGCGGGAGGCCCCAAGAGACCCAGTACTTC. This encodes CASSRTSGRPQETQYF. The V call is TRBV18, the J call TRBJ2-5; 14 bases are shared with TRBD2. Per the germline V gene, CDR1 is KGHSH and CDR2 is LQKENI. The CDR3 has 16 residues. V lost 5 bases and J lost 1; bases outside the gene matches: 3. Drawing the rest from reference TRBV18 and TRBJ2-5, the complete variable domain is NAGVMQNPRHLVRRRGQEARLRCSPMKGHSHVYWYRQLPEEGLKFMVYLQKENIIDESGMPKERFSAEFPKEGPSILRIQQVVRGDSAAYFCASSRTSGRPQETQYFGPGTRLLVL.

This clone has only one observation. This chain connects TRBV4-1 to TRBJ2-1, with 9 bases that match TRBD1. The trim removed 4 bases at V and 10 bases at J, leaving 14 bases unmatched. CDR3 length equals 16 residues. The germline V gene encodes CDR1 MGHRA and CDR2 YSYEKL. CDR3 in amino acids: CASSRSTAPTGGEQFF. The CDR3 bases are TGCGCCAGCAGCCGATCTACAGCCCCGACAGGGGGGGAGCAGTTCTTC.

The rearrangement uses TRBV5-8 and TRBJ1-2; no firm D call. This CDR3 has 14 amino acids. CDR1 is SGHTS and CDR2 is YDEGEE in the germline V gene. Trimming took off 0 bases at V and 3 bases at J, with 9 bases between the two ends. This chain's CDR3 is CASSLARWDYGYTF. The CDR3 bases are TGTGCCAGCAGCTTGGCCCGGTGGGACTATGGCTACACCTTC.

The chain links TRBV19 to TRBJ2-5; no definite D call. The CDR3 length is 14 residues. V was trimmed by 6 bases and J by 2 bases, leaving 13 bases between them. The germline V gene has CDR1 LNHDA and CDR2 SQIVND (reference sequence). CDR3 protein: CASRVDAGQETQYF. CDR3 DNA: TGTGCCAGTAGAGTCGATGCCGGGCAAGAGACCCAGTACTTC.

The chain has TRBV19 and TRBJ1-1; D is uncertain. The CDR3 is 17 amino acids. Trimming shortened V by 6 bases and J by 0 bases, and 20 bases separated the two germline ends. In germline, CDR1 is LNHDA, CDR2 SQIVND (reference sequence). The CDR3 region is CASSPALERPMNTEAFF. In DNA form, the CDR3 reads TGTGCCAGTAGCCCCGCCCTAGAGAGACCCATGAACACTGAAGCTTTCTTT. Combining the CDR3 with reference TRBV19 and TRBJ1-1 gives the whole variable domain DGGITQSPKYLFRKEGQNVTLSCEQNLNHDAMYWYRQDPGQGLRLIYYSQIVNDFQKGDIAEGYSVSREKKESFPLTVTSAQKNPTAFYLCASSPALERPMNTEAFFGQGTRLTVV.